The 3 T cell receptor beta chains below were found in one sample sequenced in a study of blood T cell repertoires in COVID-19. The protocol was immunoSEQ multiplex PCR, while the TCRdb copy is restricted to in-frame clones and leaves out a portion. The data contain roughly 200,000 clones, 83% of them singletons. Sequencing was performed on PBMCs or T cells enriched from blood (not recorded which). These receptors all come from a woman aged 50 to 65 who had been exposed to COVID-19.

The chain links TRBV14 to TRBJ1-1, with 9 nucleotides matching TRBD1. Trimming cost V 4 bases and J 5 bases; bases outside gene matches: 5. The CDR3 is made up of 14 amino acids. Germline CDR1 reads SGHDN; CDR2 reads FVKESK. The CDR3 region is CASSPRGQGTEAFF. The CDR3 DNA reads as TGTGCCAGCAGCCCAAGAGGACAGGGGACTGAAGCTTTCTTT. The complete variable domain, with remaining parts taken from reference TRBV14 and TRBJ1-1, reads EAGVTQFPSHSVIEKGQTVTLRCDPISGHDNLYWYRRVMGKEIKFLLHFVKESKQDESGMPNNRFLAERTGGTYSTLKVQPAELEDSGVYFCASSPRGQGTEAFFGQGTRLTVV.

A single count supports this clone. The chain employs TRBV5-8 and TRBJ2-1; weak D call: TRBD2 (6 bases). The germline CDR1 and CDR2 sequences are SGHTS and YDEGEE. Trimming took off 5 bases at V and 8 bases at J, with 8 bases between the two ends. This CDR3 is 11 amino acids long. The CDR3 loop reads CASREGHEQFF. In nucleotides, the CDR3 is TGTGCCAGCAGGGAGGGACATGAGCAGTTCTTC.

This clone occurred a few times. The chain couples TRBV27 to TRBJ1-6, with TRBD1 matching 7 bases. The V gene end was trimmed by 10 bases and the J gene end by 5 bases; junction bases not matched to a gene: 5. The CDR3 has 13 residues. The germline CDR1 and CDR2 sequences are MNHEY and SMNVEV (reference sequence). The chain's CDR3 is CATRGADNSPLHF. DNA for the CDR3: TGTGCCACCAGGGGGGCAGATAATTCACCCCTCCACTTT.